This T cell receptor (beta chain) was observed in a study of shared clonotypes between healthy human individuals. Donors had no recently reported acute infections or vaccinations and were HIV-negative. Between the trimmed V and J ends, which lost 4 bases and 2 bases, there was a span of 9 bases. Germline CDR1 is SGHRS and CDR2 is YFSETQ. CDR3 size: 13 residues. Assay used: immunoSEQ multiplex PCR; TCRdb lists only in-frame clones, some missing. Of 1,400,000 or so clones listed, about 98.5% are singletons. Details on this clone: The sample contains more than one DNA sequence encoding this CDR3.

This chain links TRBV5-1 with TRBJ1-1, with D maybe TRBD1 (5 bases). The clonotype comes from a man aged 30 to 39 in good health. The specimen sequenced was naive CD4+ T cells sorted from blood. Sample subset: CD45RA+ positively selected. The DNA for the CDR3 is TGCGCCAGCAGCCAGGACATCAACACTGAAGCTTTCTTT. This codes for CASSQDINTEAFF.